These 31 T cell receptor beta chains originate from one sample sequenced in a study of cytomegalovirus exposure and HLA in healthy donors. Sequenced by immunoSEQ multiplex PCR; TCRdb stores in-frame clones only, minus some. The table has roughly 250,000 clones, around 91% seen once; the top ten hold 0.37%. Sequencing was carried out using PBMCs. These receptors were collected from a woman between 18 and 29 years old in good health and CMV-seronegative.

V gene TRBV11-3 combines with J gene TRBJ2-2; D call uncertain. V shed 0 bases and J shed 7 bases, with 12 bases lying between them. This CDR3 is built from 15 residues. CDR1 SGHNT and CDR2 YENEEA come from the germline V gene. The CDR3 nucleotides read TGTGCCAGCAGCTTAGATTTAGGAGAGATCGGGGAGCTGTTTTTT. As protein: CASSLDLGEIGELFF.

V is TRBV27 and J is TRBJ2-4; 7 bases are a match to TRBD1. The trim removed 5 bases at V and 2 bases at J, leaving 6 bases unmatched. Looked up from germline, CDR1 is MNHEY and CDR2 is SMNVEV (reference sequence). The CDR3 totals 15 residues. The CDR3 DNA reads TGTGCCAGCAGTCCGATGACAGGGACCAAAAACATTCAGTACTTC. Translating it yields CASSPMTGTKNIQYF.

V and J are TRBV7-9 and TRBJ2-1, with 9 bases lining up with TRBD1. CDR1 and CDR2 (germline): SEHNR, FQNEAQ (reference sequence). After removal of 5 bases from V and 2 bases from J, the junction contained 7 bases not matched to a gene. The CDR3 consists of 16 residues. In nucleotides, the CDR3 is TGTGCCAGCAGCGCCGGGACAGGGTACGCCTACAATGAGCAGTTCTTC. It is translated as CASSAGTGYAYNEQFF.

The chain joins TRBV18 to TRBJ1-4; D gene unclear. Between the trimmed V and J ends, which lost 3 bases and 5 bases, there was a span of 13 bases. The CDR3 spans 15 residues. CDR1 is KGHSH, CDR2 LQKENI, per germline. For the CDR3, the DNA is TGTGCCAGCTCACCTCCGGGTCGGGTAAATGAAAAACTGTTTTTT. Residues: CASSPPGRVNEKLFF.

V usage is TRBV6-4 and J usage is TRBJ2-1; the D gene is possibly TRBD2 (5 bases). With 3 bases removed from V and 5 bases from J, the gap between germline ends came to 26 bases. This CDR3 is built from 19 residues. Germline V lookup: CDR1 MRHNA, CDR2 SNTAGT. CDR3 loop: CASSENPRGSSYPHNEQFF. The CDR3 DNA reads TGTGCCAGCAGTGAGAATCCCCGAGGGTCTAGCTACCCCCACAATGAGCAGTTCTTC.

This chain joins TRBV10-3 and TRBJ1-3; D ambiguous. The CDR3 is made up of 13 amino acids. The V and J ends lost 3 bases and 4 bases respectively, with 7 bases between them. Looked up from germline, CDR1 is ENHRY and CDR2 is SYGVKD. This chain's CDR3 is CAISEGGGNTIYF. The CDR3 bases are TGTGCCATCAGTGAAGGAGGGGGAAACACCATATATTTT.

This chain connects TRBV5-1 to TRBJ1-1; possibly TRBD1 for D (5 bases). This CDR3 is built from 15 residues. The germline V and J ends were trimmed by 4 bases and 1 base, with 14 bases remaining between them. In germline, CDR1 is SGHRS, CDR2 YFSETQ. The CDR3 is CASSPTAGTNTEAFF. CDR3 in DNA: TGCGCCAGCAGCCCCACTGCGGGGACGAACACTGAAGCTTTCTTT.

This rearrangement joins TRBV5-4 to TRBJ1-4; possibly TRBD1 for D (5 bases). The length of the CDR3 is 15 residues. Trimming removed 2 bases from V and 3 bases from J, with 11 bases in between. Germline V CDR1 and CDR2: SGHNT, YYREEE (reference sequence). The CDR3 nucleotides are TGTGCCAGCAGCTTCACGGGGGAGGCTAATGAAAAACTGTTTTTT. Encoded protein: CASSFTGEANEKLFF.

J is TRBJ1-5 and V is TRBV6-6; 9 bases agree with TRBD1. The CDR3 contains 15 residues. J lost 6 bases, V lost 5 bases, and 8 bases had no gene match. In germline, CDR1 is MNHNY, CDR2 SVGAGI (reference sequence). CDR3 region: CASSPRQGVSQPQHF. CDR3 nucleotides: TGTGCCAGCAGTCCTCGACAGGGGGTGAGTCAGCCCCAGCATTTT.

The rearrangement links TRBV18 to TRBJ1-1; D gene ambiguous. Trimming took off 3 bases at V and 7 bases at J, with 9 bases between the two ends. The germline V gene has CDR1 KGHSH and CDR2 LQKENI. CDR3 length equals 12 residues. The CDR3 loop is CASSPLGDEAFF. CDR3 nucleotides: TGTGCCAGCTCACCCCTAGGTGATGAAGCTTTCTTT.

This CDR3 reads CASSDDARQQYV. The DNA for the CDR3 is TGTGCCAGCAGTGATGACGCCAGACAGCAGTACGTC. This chain joins TRBV2 and TRBJ2-7; no clear D. The germline V gene has CDR1 SNHLY and CDR2 FYNNEI. The germline V and J ends were trimmed by 3 bases and 8 bases, with 11 bases remaining between them. The CDR3 is made up of 12 amino acids.

The chain uses TRBV13 and TRBJ2-2; 7 positions match TRBD1. The CDR3 is 15 amino acids. Germline lookup yields CDR1 PRHDT and CDR2 FYEKMQ (reference sequence). J lost 4 bases, V lost 2 bases, and 4 bases had no gene match. CDR3 sequence: CASSLRGRSTGELFF. DNA for the CDR3: TGTGCCAGCAGCTTAAGGGGGCGCAGCACCGGGGAGCTGTTTTTT.

The chain joins TRBV27 to TRBJ2-1, with D maybe TRBD1 (6 bases). The ends were cut back, 4 bases at V and 7 bases at J, with 17 bases in the middle. Per germline, CDR1 MNHEY and CDR2 SMNVEV (reference sequence). This CDR3 is built from 15 residues. The CDR3 here is CASSSLLGQPNEQFF. The CDR3 DNA reads as TGTGCCAGCAGTTCCCTTCTGGGACAACCAAATGAGCAGTTCTTC.

The chain couples TRBV28 to TRBJ2-7; 8 nucleotides agree with TRBD1. Germline V lookup: CDR1 MDHEN, CDR2 SYDVKM. With 7 bases clipped from V and 4 bases from J, the junction kept 9 bases outside the gene matches. This CDR3 contains 14 residues. The CDR3 is CASNDPGQAYEQYV. The CDR3 nucleotides read TGTGCCAGCAATGACCCGGGACAGGCTTACGAGCAGTACGTC.

This clone has just one count. The chain carries TRBV30 and TRBJ2-7, with D possibly TRBD2 on 5 matching bases. Germline loops: CDR1 GTSNPN, CDR2 SVGIG (reference sequence). V was shortened by 2 bases and J by 11 bases, with 16 bases between the two germline ends. The CDR3 totals 12 residues. The CDR3 protein is CAWSLGVEVKYF. The CDR3 bases are TGTGCCTGGAGTTTGGGAGTCGAAGTCAAGTACTTC.

J is TRBJ2-1 and V is TRBV4-2; 11 bases match TRBD1. Germline-derived CDR1 and CDR2 are LGHNA and YNFKEQ. The CDR3 consists of 16 residues. Trimming at V came to 0 bases and at J to 4 bases, leaving 2 bases not matched to a gene. The CDR3 region is CASSQEGQGAYNEQFF. The CDR3 DNA sequence: TGTGCCAGCAGCCAAGAAGGACAGGGGGCTTACAATGAGCAGTTCTTC.

The V and J genes are TRBV7-8 and TRBJ1-3, with a tentative D call TRBD1 (5 bases). The germline gives CDR1 SGHVS, CDR2 FQNEAQ. The CDR3 is 16 residues long. Trimming took off 5 bases at V and 0 bases at J, with 14 bases between the two ends. The DNA of the CDR3 is TGTGCCAGCAGCCAATGGGGACTCGCCTCTGGAAACACCATATATTTT. This gives the protein CASSQWGLASGNTIYF.

The chain carries TRBV7-2 and TRBJ2-5, with 8 bases fitting TRBD1. V lost 5 bases and J lost 5; bases outside the gene matches: 13. The CDR3 is 16 amino acids. Per germline, CDR1 SGHTA and CDR2 FQGNSA. This chain's CDR3 is CASSNTGGGILETQYF. The DNA for the CDR3 is TGTGCCAGCAGCAACACAGGGGGTGGTATTCTGGAGACCCAGTACTTC.

This chain uses TRBV7-2 with TRBJ2-7; 12 positions agree with TRBD1. In germline, CDR1 is SGHTA, CDR2 FQGNSA. With 4 bases clipped from V and 3 bases from J, the junction kept 16 bases outside the gene matches. This CDR3 has 19 amino acids. The CDR3: CASSSHPGQGAKNFYEQYF. The CDR3 DNA follows: TGTGCCAGCAGCTCGCACCCGGGACAGGGGGCCAAAAATTTCTACGAGCAGTACTTC.

This clone was picked up a small number of times. This rearrangement joins TRBV11-2 to TRBJ2-3; tentative D call: TRBD2 (5 bases). CDR1 and CDR2 (germline): SGHAT, FQNNGV. CDR3 length: 13 amino acids. Trimming removed 11 bases from V and 2 bases from J, with 14 bases in between. CDR3 nucleotide sequence: TGTGCCGCGGGCTACTTCCTCACAGATACGCAGTATTTT. As protein: CAAGYFLTDTQYF.

This clone was recorded once. The CDR3 spells CASSLAGGPPGELFF. CDR3 bases: TGTGCCAGCAGCTTAGCGGGGGGGCCCCCCGGGGAGCTGTTTTTT. The chain links TRBV7-9 to TRBJ2-2; the D gene is possibly TRBD2 (7 bases). The V end was cut by 0 bases, the J end by 6 bases, with 11 bases between. Germline CDR1 SEHNR, CDR2 FQNEAQ (reference sequence). The CDR3 extends over 15 amino acids.

This clone has only a few counts. The V call is TRBV4-1, the J call TRBJ2-7; D possibly corresponds to TRBD1 (5 bases). Trimming pared 1 base from V and 2 bases from J, leaving 12 bases between. Germline CDR1 and CDR2: MGHRA and YSYEKL. This CDR3 comprises 15 residues. The CDR3 region is CASSQAQGWPYEQYF. Written as DNA, the CDR3 is TGCGCCAGCAGCCAAGCGCAGGGCTGGCCCTACGAGCAGTACTTC.

CDR3 loop: CASSSPQQAYGYTF. CDR3 in DNA: TGTGCCAGCAGCTCACCCCAACAGGCCTATGGCTACACCTTC. This sequence joins TRBV7-2 and TRBJ1-2; tentatively, D is TRBD1 (5 bases). Deletions cut 4 bases from V and 4 bases from J, with 13 bases between. CDR1 and CDR2 from the germline V gene are SGHTA and FQGNSA. The CDR3 is 14 residues long.

The V call is TRBV28, the J call TRBJ2-2, with 7 bases identical to TRBD1. The V segment lost 9 bases and the J segment 0 bases; nucleotides outside the gene matches: 4. Germline-derived CDR1 and CDR2 are MDHEN and SYDVKM. This CDR3 spans 14 amino acids. In nucleotides, the CDR3 is TGTGCCAGTATAGGGACAGCGAACACCGGGGAGCTGTTTTTT. This encodes CASIGTANTGELFF.

The chain couples TRBV28 to TRBJ1-6, with 7 bases aligning to TRBD1. Germline loops: CDR1 MDHEN, CDR2 SYDVKM. The CDR3 covers 15 residues. Trimming cost V 6 bases and J 4 bases; bases outside gene matches: 6. Here the CDR3 reads CASRLSGQYNSPLHF. The CDR3 DNA reads as TGTGCCAGCAGGTTGTCGGGACAGTATAATTCACCCCTCCACTTT.

In its sample, this clone was seen once. The chain links TRBV21-1 to TRBJ1-6; the D call of TRBD1 is as the table states it, not checked on the DNA. TRBV21-1 is designated a pseudogene. This CDR3 comprises 15 residues. The CDR3: CATTAGTGANSPLHF. CDR3 in DNA: TGTGCCACCACGGCGGGGACAGGGGCTAATTCACCCCTCCACTTT.

This sequence joins TRBV6-6 and TRBJ2-3; D remains ambiguous. The CDR3 consists of 12 residues. Germline V CDR1 and CDR2: MNHNY, SVGAGI (reference sequence). The V gene lost 6 bases and the J gene lost 6 bases, with 10 bases spanning the gap. The CDR3 loop is CASSQTPDTQYF. The CDR3 bases are TGTGCCAGCAGCCAGACTCCCGATACGCAGTATTTT.

This sequence joins TRBV6-6 and TRBJ2-2; TRBD1 agrees at 10 bases. Trimming at V came to 10 bases and at J to 3 bases, leaving 8 bases not matched to a gene. The length of the CDR3 is 15 residues. The germline gives CDR1 MNHNY, CDR2 SVGAGI (reference sequence). CDR3 sequence reads: CAILPGTGDTGELFF. The CDR3 region has the DNA TGTGCCATTCTCCCCGGGACAGGGGACACCGGGGAGCTGTTTTTT.

This clone was seen only once. The chain is built from TRBV28 and TRBJ2-1, with 9 positions matching TRBD1. V dropped 6 bases and J dropped 1; count of bases not matched to a gene: 7. Germline lookup yields CDR1 MDHEN and CDR2 SYDVKM. This CDR3 contains 16 residues. As DNA, the CDR3 is TGTGCCAGCAGGACCAAACAGGGGGCGTCCTACAATGAGCAGTTCTTC. It specifies CASRTKQGASYNEQFF.

V and J are TRBV5-1 and TRBJ2-5, with a weak D call TRBD1 (6 bases). Germline lookup yields CDR1 SGHRS and CDR2 YFSETQ. Trimming left V 4 bases short and J 4 bases short, with 17 bases between. The CDR3 is 15 residues long. The CDR3 spells CASSPPRGGGETQYF. DNA for the CDR3: TGCGCCAGCAGCCCGCCCAGAGGGGGTGGAGAGACCCAGTACTTC.

This clone was counted between two and nine times. The genes are TRBV6-5 and TRBJ1-6, with D tentatively TRBD1 (5 bases). The CDR3 has 14 amino acids. The V end was cut by 3 bases, the J end by 7 bases, with 10 bases between. Germline CDR1 reads MNHEY; CDR2 reads SVGAGI. As DNA, the CDR3 is TGTGCCAGCAGTTATCCCAGGGTCAATTCACCCCTCCACTTT. Its protein product is CASSYPRVNSPLHF.